The sequence of this T cell receptor (beta chain) was determined in a study of T cells in Graves' hyperthyroidism and ophthalmopathy. Investigators excluded patients with uncontrolled infection, other autoimmune disease, pregnancy or lactation. The ends were cut back, 2 bases at V and 0 bases at J, with 18 bases in the middle. The CDR3 is 18 residues long. The V gene's germline CDR1 is PRHDT and CDR2 FYEKMQ (reference sequence). What was amplified from RNA transcripts were TCR beta CDR3 regions. In the first-round RT-PCR of the TCR CDR3, the HTBI primer set was used. TCRdb redid the calling of the multiplex PCR reads with MiXCR, one entry per CDR3 protein. This table has some 440,000 distinct CDR3 sequences, approximately 14% appearing once. This clonotype was observed many times.

This chain links TRBV13 with TRBJ2-3; unclear D gene. Sequenced input: blood. The sequence came from a woman between 18 and 29 years old with Graves' hyperthyroidism. The CDR3 sequence: CASSLSFSGGTSTDTQYF. The CDR3 nucleotides are TGTGCCAGCAGCTTAAGTTTCTCGGGCGGAACTAGCACAGATACGCAGTATTTT.